Listed below are T cell receptor beta chains from one sample, sequenced in a study of T cells after yellow fever vaccination. TCRdb re-called the 5' RACE reads with MiXCR, one entry per CDR3 protein. This sample has under 700,000 distinct CDR3 sequences; around 17% occur once, and the top ten carry roughly 17%. The sample consisted of PBMCs, taken around 5 days after the first yellow fever vaccination. These receptors came from a man younger than 30 who received the YFV17D yellow fever vaccine. CDR3s include the opening cysteine and the closing phenylalanine or tryptophan. Expanded clones are given a class, and other clones once, few, many or no size at all.

clone_size v_call cdr3_aa
NA TRBV24-1 CATFWALNIQYF
NA TRBV5-4 CASSLDRGGNTIYF
NA TRBV18 CASSPRQGGFTEAFF
NA TRBV19 CASSNVPGNEKLFF
few TRBV7-2 CASSTPPGTRQDGEQFF
few TRBV12-3/TRBV12-4 CASSLGARDGQPQHF
NA TRBV14 CASSQVVRQANTGELFF
NA TRBV4-3 CASSQDFRSSETQYF
few TRBV7-9 CASSLQDDGGYTF
NA TRBV12-3/TRBV12-4 CASSPGPGQRHQETQYF
NA TRBV27 CASSTGLAGSGWETQYF
NA TRBV20-1 CSAPDRSGELFF
NA TRBV20-1 CSARLGVFQETQYF
many TRBV5-1 CASRSDSTDTQYF
NA TRBV7-8 CASSLAGRSSGNTIYF
NA TRBV7-2 CASSLALWGGETQYF
NA TRBV5-1 CASSLGTGVVAFF
NA TRBV6-1 CASNLRGTDTQYF
many TRBV5-1 CASSLDNYEQYF
NA TRBV6-2/TRBV6-3 CASSTRPGRYNEQFF
many TRBV6-6 CASSYERREQFF
NA TRBV5-1 CASSFLTAGEGYEQYF
NA TRBV7-3 CASSLTGQGYSPLHF
NA TRBV7-2 CATARGAMSETQYF
few TRBV19 CASSAPGHHRGLFF
NA TRBV4-1 CASSRTGASGELFF
few TRBV6-4 CASNWMNRSTDTQYF
NA TRBV12-3/TRBV12-4 CASSLTVITEAFF
NA TRBV2 CASRFTSGGTQETQYF
few TRBV27 CASTPSGGEETQYF
few TRBV11-1 CASSLFDRASGPPGSQNIQYF
few TRBV5-4 CASSSQQESGYTF
NA TRBV6-5 CASSLGLPDTDTQYF
NA TRBV4-1 CASSQESSPAHEQYF
NA TRBV10-3 CAISESRGGLTDTQYF
few TRBV4-1 CASSHQAQGQLNEQFF
few TRBV5-6 CASTHPGQGGTEAFF
few TRBV7-2 CASSLAYPGGSFGDTQYF
many TRBV20-1 CSASTTRGGDTQYF
many TRBV7-2 CASSPGGRTEAFF
NA TRBV4-1 CASSHRLRGQINQPQHF
few TRBV20-1 CSALRPTYNEQFF
NA TRBV20-1 CSADPGTHQEDTQYF
NA TRBV7-2 CASSLQGLGHYGYTF
NA TRBV20-1 CSEQLGLSYNEQFF
NA TRBV30 CACYRGTEAFF
NA TRBV9 CASSVWGAATDTQYF
NA TRBV16 CASSQLGQGISNQPQHF
NA TRBV27 CASSLLEQFF
few TRBV13 CASRRDRALNGNTIYF
few TRBV4-2 CASGESGGTTDTQYF
few TRBV10-2 CASSLTGTDGYTF
NA TRBV7-3 CASSLTRLATDTQYF
NA TRBV7-2 CASSSIAGESTDTQYF
NA TRBV6-1 CASSATLEYYEQYF